This T cell receptor beta chain was identified during a study of T-cell memory formation after mild COVID-19. Study details: Across donors, TCR clusters were largely donor specific.

TCRdb ran MiXCR on the 5' RACE reads and lists one entry per CDR3 protein. Of around 340,000 distinct CDR3 sequences in the sample, approximately 14% were seen once. Per the germline V gene, CDR1 is MNHEY and CDR2 is SVGAGI. CDR3 length: 12 amino acids. V dropped 6 bases and J dropped 8 bases, with 11 bases sitting between them. The chain joins TRBV6-5 to TRBJ2-1; no clear D. What was sequenced was PBMCs or a T cell subset sorted from them (not recorded which). This sequence originates from a man aged 18 to 30 who had mild COVID-19 (a few samples of this study predate the infection). Cell type and time point are not known. CDR3 coding DNA: TGTGCCAGCAGCCACCTTAGGGATGAGCAGTTCTTC. This codes for CASSHLRDEQFF.